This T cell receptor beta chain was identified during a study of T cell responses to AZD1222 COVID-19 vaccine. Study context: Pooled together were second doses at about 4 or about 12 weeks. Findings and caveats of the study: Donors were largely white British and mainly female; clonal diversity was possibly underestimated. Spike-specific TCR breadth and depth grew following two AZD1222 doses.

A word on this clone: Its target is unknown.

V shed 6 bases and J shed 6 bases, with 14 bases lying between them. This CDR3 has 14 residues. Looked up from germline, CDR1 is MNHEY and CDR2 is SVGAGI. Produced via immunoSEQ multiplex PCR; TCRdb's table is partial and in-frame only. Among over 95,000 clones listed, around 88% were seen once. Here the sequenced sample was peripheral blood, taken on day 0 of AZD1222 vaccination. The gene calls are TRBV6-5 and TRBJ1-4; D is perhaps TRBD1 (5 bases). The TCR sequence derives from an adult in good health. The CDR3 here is CASRLTGTYEKLFF. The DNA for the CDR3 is TGTGCCAGCAGACTCACCGGGACCTATGAAAAACTGTTTTTT.